This is a list of T cell receptor beta chains from one sample in a study of human T cells and chemical hapten exposure. TCRdb re-derived calls from the RACE reads in MiXCR, one entry per CDR3 protein. The table has some 54,000 distinct CDR3 sequences, about 10% seen once. The sequences come from whole blood, collected in connection with sensitization to the hapten diphenylcyclopropenone (DPC). The receptors come from a woman in her forties or fifties with alopecia areata. Some clones in this sample may be carry-over from other donors' samples. The CDR3 runs from the conserved cysteine through the conserved F or W. The D gene is left open where the match is weak. Not every row has a clone size; where given, it reads once, few, many or a size class.

V,size,D,J,CDR3,DNA
TRBV10-3,-,-,TRBJ2-7,CAIGKESYEQYF,TGTGCCATCGGGAAAGAGAGCTACGAGCAGTACTTC
TRBV5-1,many,-,TRBJ2-1,CASSLGGTDEQFF,TGCGCCAGCAGCTTGGGGGGCACGGATGAGCAGTTCTTC
TRBV29-1,few,-,TRBJ2-5,CSGKLGTAKLPQETQYF,TGCAGCGGGAAACTAGGGACCGCGAAATTGCCCCAAGAGACCCAGTACTTC
TRBV7-6,-,-,TRBJ1-4,CASSLAIRANEKLFF,TGTGCCAGCAGCTTGGCAATCCGGGCTAATGAAAAACTGTTTTTT
TRBV28,-,-,TRBJ1-5,CASSAMDQPQHF,TGTGCCAGCAGCGCTATGGATCAGCCCCAGCATTTT
TRBV29-1,few,TRBD1,TRBJ1-1,CSAKGQMNTEAFF,TGCAGCGCCAAGGGACAGATGAACACTGAAGCTTTCTTT
TRBV5-6,few,TRBD2,TRBJ2-1,CASSPSSGSYNEQFF,TGTGCCAGCAGCCCTTCTAGCGGCTCCTACAATGAGCAGTTCTTC
TRBV6-2/TRBV6-3,few,TRBD1,TRBJ1-2,CASGTANYGYTF,TGTGCCAGCGGGACAGCAAACTATGGCTACACCTTC
TRBV2,few,-,TRBJ2-1,CASSESWREQFF,TGTGCCAGCAGTGAATCCTGGAGAGAGCAGTTCTTC
TRBV6-5,many,-,TRBJ1-1,CASSPEEALGTEAFF,TGTGCCAGCAGCCCCGAGGAGGCCTTGGGGACTGAAGCTTTCTTT
TRBV6-5,-,-,TRBJ1-1,CASSYGGMNTEAFF,TGTGCCAGCAGTTACGGGGGCATGAACACTGAAGCTTTCTTT
TRBV7-8,-,-,TRBJ2-3,CASTDQTSQMRADTQYF,TGTGCCAGCACCGACCAAACGTCCCAAATGCGGGCAGATACGCAGTATTTT
TRBV28,-,-,TRBJ2-3,CASSFPYTKSDTQYF,TGTGCCAGCAGTTTCCCCTACACGAAGTCCGATACGCAGTATTTT
TRBV7-9,many,-,TRBJ2-2,CASSSSRGAFYTGELFF,TGTGCCAGCAGCTCCTCCCGGGGGGCCTTTTACACCGGGGAGCTGTTTTTT
TRBV12-3/TRBV12-4,many,-,TRBJ2-1,CASRPRTTRGVEQFF,TGTGCCAGCAGGCCCCGCACCACCCGGGGCGTTGAGCAGTTCTTC
TRBV2,few,-,TRBJ2-1,CASKPGLDNEQFF,TGTGCCAGCAAACCAGGTCTTGACAATGAGCAGTTCTTC
TRBV4-3,-,-,TRBJ2-3,CASSQETWADTQYF,TGCGCCAGCAGCCAAGAGACATGGGCAGATACGCAGTATTTT
TRBV6-5,many,-,TRBJ2-2,CASSPPLGPSNTGELFF,TGTGCCAGCAGCCCCCCTCTAGGACCGTCGAACACCGGGGAGCTGTTTTTT
TRBV12-3/TRBV12-4,-,TRBD1,TRBJ1-4,CASSLQGASRKLFF,TGTGCCAGCAGTTTACAGGGGGCTAGTCGAAAACTGTTTTTT
TRBV5-1,-,TRBD2,TRBJ2-7,CASRTSGIYEQYF,TGCGCCAGCCGGACTAGCGGGATCTACGAGCAGTACTTC
TRBV7-8,many,-,TRBJ1-3,CASSFLTGMAGNTIYF,TGTGCCAGCAGCTTCCTCACAGGGATGGCTGGAAACACCATATATTTT
TRBV6-4,few,-,TRBJ2-1,CASSEYAASSYNEQFF,TGTGCCAGCAGTGAATATGCGGCCAGCTCCTACAATGAGCAGTTCTTC
TRBV20-1,-,TRBD2,TRBJ2-7,CSARGGLAYEQYF,TGCAGTGCTAGGGGGGGACTAGCGTACGAGCAGTACTTC
TRBV5-5,-,-,TRBJ2-3,CASNLEFTDTQYF,TGTGCCAGCAATCTAGAATTCACAGATACGCAGTATTTT
TRBV5-4,many,TRBD1,TRBJ1-4,CASSLYPGGATNEKLFF,TGTGCCAGCAGCTTGTATCCAGGGGGTGCAACTAATGAAAAACTGTTTTTT
TRBV3-1,many,-,TRBJ2-7,CASSHGYEQYF,TGTGCCAGCAGCCACGGTTACGAGCAGTACTTC
TRBV28,many,-,TRBJ1-1,CASSSPPTEAFF,TGTGCCAGCAGTTCCCCCCCAACTGAAGCTTTCTTT
TRBV5-1,-,TRBD1,TRBJ2-7,CASRGQYEQYF,TGCGCCAGCAGGGGACAGTACGAGCAGTACTTC
TRBV12-3/TRBV12-4,-,-,TRBJ1-5,CASSPRDNQPQHF,TGTGCCAGCAGTCCCAGGGATAATCAGCCCCAGCATTTT
TRBV5-1,many,-,TRBJ2-3,CASSLDLDTQYF,TGCGCCAGCAGCTTGGATCTTGATACGCAGTATTTT
TRBV18,many,-,TRBJ2-6,CASSPPGAGANVLTF,TGTGCCAGCTCACCACCGGGGGCTGGGGCCAACGTCCTGACTTTC
TRBV4-2,-,TRBD2,TRBJ2-1,CASSQGPAGGMNEQFF,TGTGCCAGCAGCCAAGGCCCCGCGGGGGGGATGAATGAGCAGTTCTTC
TRBV6-6,few,-,TRBJ2-7,CASSYGSRSEQYF,TGTGCCAGCAGTTACGGCAGTCGGAGCGAGCAGTACTTC
TRBV18,many,-,TRBJ1-2,CASSPSLQFNYGYTF,TGTGCCAGCTCACCATCCCTACAATTCAACTATGGCTACACCTTC
TRBV7-4,many,TRBD1,TRBJ1-4,CASSLPDRTGDAETNEKLFF,TGTGCCAGCAGCTTACCCGATAGAACAGGGGACGCTGAAACTAATGAAAAACTGTTTTTT
TRBV6-2/TRBV6-3,few,-,TRBJ2-1,CASSSAGNEQFF,TGTGCCAGCAGTTCTGCGGGGAATGAGCAGTTCTTC
TRBV13,many,TRBD1,TRBJ1-2,CASSLGFQGAAYGYTF,TGTGCCAGCAGCTTAGGCTTCCAGGGGGCGGCCTATGGCTACACCTTC
TRBV29-1,-,TRBD1,TRBJ1-1,CSGRTGGITEAFF,TGCAGCGGAAGGACAGGGGGTATCACTGAAGCTTTCTTT
TRBV18,many,TRBD1,TRBJ1-4,CASSLGQGRNEKLFF,TGTGCCAGCTCACTAGGACAGGGAAGGAATGAAAAACTGTTTTTT
TRBV5-1,few,TRBD1,TRBJ1-2,CASSTGDRGPGGYTF,TGCGCCAGCAGCACCGGGGACAGGGGGCCCGGTGGCTACACCTTC
TRBV30,-,TRBD1,TRBJ1-5,CAWPGQGHVSNQPQHF,TGTGCCTGGCCGGGACAGGGTCATGTAAGCAATCAGCCCCAGCATTTT
TRBV11-2,few,-,TRBJ2-5,CASSSRGTQYF,TGTGCCAGCAGCTCCCGGGGTACCCAGTACTTC
TRBV4-2,many,-,TRBJ1-1,CASSQVGQGTEAFF,TGTGCCAGCAGCCAAGTAGGTCAGGGGACTGAAGCTTTCTTT
TRBV20-1,-,-,TRBJ2-3,CSASGRVGGRTDTQYF,TGCAGTGCTAGTGGTAGGGTCGGGGGGCGCACAGATACGCAGTATTTT
TRBV5-4,-,TRBD1,TRBJ1-2,CASSPGQDLSYGYTF,TGTGCCAGCAGTCCCGGACAGGACTTAAGCTATGGCTACACCTTC
TRBV12-3/TRBV12-4,-,TRBD1,TRBJ1-5,CASSLRSGGGSVNQPQHF,TGTGCCAGCAGTTTGCGATCAGGGGGGGGATCAGTTAATCAGCCCCAGCATTTT
TRBV7-9,few,-,TRBJ1-2,CAQGPLNYGYTF,TGTGCCCAAGGACCACTCAACTATGGCTACACCTTC